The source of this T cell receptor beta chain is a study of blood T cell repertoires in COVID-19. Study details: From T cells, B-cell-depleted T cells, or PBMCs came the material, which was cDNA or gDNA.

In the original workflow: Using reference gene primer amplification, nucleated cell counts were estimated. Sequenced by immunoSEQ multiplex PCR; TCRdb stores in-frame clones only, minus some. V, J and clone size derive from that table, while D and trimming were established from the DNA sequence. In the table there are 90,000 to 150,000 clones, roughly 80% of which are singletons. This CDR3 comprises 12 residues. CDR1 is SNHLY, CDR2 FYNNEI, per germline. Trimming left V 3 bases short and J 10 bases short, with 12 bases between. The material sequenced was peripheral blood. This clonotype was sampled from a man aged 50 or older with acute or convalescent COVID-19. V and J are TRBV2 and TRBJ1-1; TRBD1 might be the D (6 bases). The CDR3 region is CASSEAGAGAFF. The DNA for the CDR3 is TGTGCCAGCAGTGAGGCAGGGGCGGGAGCTTTCTTT.